The 20 T cell receptor beta chains below all came from one sample that was sequenced in a study of blood T cell repertoires in COVID-19. TCRdb keeps only in-frame clones here, not all; method: immunoSEQ multiplex PCR. The sample has about 82,000 clones; around 81% are singletons. Sequenced material: peripheral blood. These receptors were collected from an older man with acute or convalescent COVID-19.

V is TRBV5-1 and J is TRBJ1-4, with 8 bases aligning to TRBD1. Germline V gene lookup returns CDR1 SGHRS and CDR2 YFSETQ. This CDR3 is 14 amino acids long. V gave up 9 bases and J gave up 7 bases; unmatched junction bases: 11. The CDR3: CANTRTGTGEKLFF. Here the CDR3 DNA reads TGCGCCAACACTCGGACAGGGACGGGTGAAAAACTGTTTTTT.

The genes are TRBV9 and TRBJ2-6; TRBD2 agrees at 8 bases. CDR3 length equals 16 residues. Germline V CDR1 and CDR2: SGDLS, YYNGEE. The V and J ends lost 4 bases and 0 bases, in that order; junction bases with no gene match: 3. The CDR3 DNA follows: TGTGCCAGCAGCCCCCGGGGGGGCTCTGGGGCCAACGTCCTGACTTTC. Encoded protein: CASSPRGGSGANVLTF.

This clone was observed a handful of times. The V call is TRBV3-1 (or the pseudogene TRBV3-2), the J call TRBJ2-7; TRBD2 matches 7 bases. From germline, CDR1 is LGHDT and CDR2 YNNKEL (reference sequence). The CDR3 length is 17 residues. V lost 0 bases to trimming and J lost 2 bases; unmatched junction nucleotides: 10. The CDR3, as DNA: TGTGCCAGCAGCCAAGATCGTTTGTCCGGGAGGACCTACGAGCAGTACTTC. Protein: CASSQDRLSGRTYEQYF.

This clone has a handful of counts. The chain joins TRBV27 to TRBJ1-5; 7 nucleotides align to TRBD1. The CDR3 extends over 15 amino acids. Germline CDR1 reads MNHEY; CDR2 reads SMNVEV (reference sequence). Losses at the gene ends were 6 bases for V and 5 bases for J; bases not matched to a gene: 10. The CDR3 protein is CASSRRTGGDQPQHF. The CDR3 region has the DNA TGTGCCAGCAGCCGACGGACAGGAGGCGATCAGCCCCAGCATTTT.

This clone was found a few times. The chain has TRBV11-2 and TRBJ1-2; D uncertain. The germline V and J ends were trimmed by 0 bases and 3 bases, with 5 bases remaining between them. The CDR3 runs 13 residues. Germline V gives CDR1 SGHAT, CDR2 FQNNGV. The CDR3 DNA reads TGTGCCAGCAGCTTAGATCTATACTATGGCTACACCTTC. Translation gives CASSLDLYYGYTF.

V usage is TRBV6-2 or TRBV6-3 and J usage is TRBJ2-7, with a weak D call TRBD2 (6 bases). V lost 0 bases and J lost 2, with 11 bases in between. CDR1 is MNHEY and CDR2 is SVGEGT in the germline V gene. This CDR3 is 15 amino acids long. Here the CDR3 reads CASSYSAGSTYEQYF. The DNA for the CDR3 is TGTGCCAGCAGTTACTCGGCCGGGAGTACCTACGAGCAGTACTTC.

Written as DNA, the CDR3 is TGTGCCAGCAGCTTAGGTCCGGGGGAGACCCAGTACTTC. Its translation: CASSLGPGETQYF. This chain joins TRBV11-3 and TRBJ2-5; tentative D call: TRBD2 (5 bases). Germline V gene data show CDR1 as SGHNT and CDR2 as YENEEA. The CDR3 contains 13 residues. Trimming took 1 base from V and 5 from J, leaving 8 bases between them.

CDR3 in amino acids: CASSQGTGIGYTF. CDR3 in DNA: TGCGCCAGCAGCCAAGGGACAGGGATTGGCTACACCTTC. The gene calls are TRBV4-3 and TRBJ1-2; 8 nucleotides align to TRBD1. Germline V gives CDR1 LGHNA, CDR2 YSLEER. This CDR3 comprises 13 residues. Losses at the gene ends were 1 base for V and 7 bases for J; bases not matched to a gene: 2.

This sequence joins TRBV5-6 and TRBJ1-2, with D unclear. The germline V and J ends were trimmed by 0 bases and 3 bases, with 9 bases remaining between them. This CDR3 comprises 14 residues. Germline CDR1 is SGHDT and CDR2 is YYEEEE. CDR3: CASSLGQVHYGYTF. The CDR3 DNA follows: TGTGCCAGCAGCTTGGGGCAGGTACACTATGGCTACACCTTC.

This rearrangement joins TRBV5-4 to TRBJ2-3, with 8 bases lining up with TRBD2. V lost 3 bases to trimming and J lost 3 bases; unmatched junction nucleotides: 3. Germline V gene lookup returns CDR1 SGHNT and CDR2 YYREEE (reference sequence). There are 14 residues in the CDR3. The CDR3 DNA reads TGTGCCAGCAGCTCGACTAGCGAAACAGATACGCAGTATTTT. Translation gives CASSSTSETDTQYF.

The V and J genes are TRBV6-5 and TRBJ2-1, with TRBD2 matching over 9 bases. J was trimmed by 3 bases and V by 2 bases; bases with no gene match: 2. Germline V CDR1 and CDR2: MNHEY, SVGAGI. The CDR3 has 15 residues. The CDR3 loop is CASSYDSGSYNEQFF. The CDR3 coding sequence is TGTGCCAGCAGTTACGATAGCGGGAGCTACAATGAGCAGTTCTTC.

The chain is built from TRBV9 and TRBJ2-5, with 8 bases aligning to TRBD1. CDR1 SGDLS and CDR2 YYNGEE come from the germline V gene. The J segment lost 5 bases and the V segment lost 0 bases, leaving 9 bases of the junction unmatched. The CDR3 length is 16 residues. CDR3 bases: TGTGCCAGCAGCGTAGATCCCACCAGGGGGCGTGAGACCCAGTACTTC. Residues: CASSVDPTRGRETQYF.

V gene TRBV28 combines with J gene TRBJ1-3; a possible D gene is TRBD1 (5 bases). The CDR3 sequence is 14 residues long. Trimming shortened V by 5 bases and J by 4 bases, and 12 bases separated the two germline ends. Germline CDR1 and CDR2: MDHEN and SYDVKM. The CDR3, as DNA: TGTGCCAGCAGTCTTCGGGGGTTCGGAAACACCATATATTTT. It is translated as CASSLRGFGNTIYF.

The chain links TRBV28 to TRBJ2-2; 8 nucleotides agree with TRBD2. The germline gives CDR1 MDHEN, CDR2 SYDVKM. J gave up 5 bases and V 8 bases, and 4 bases lay outside the gene matches. CDR3 length: 13 amino acids. The CDR3 spells CASGSGGTGELFF. CDR3 in DNA: TGTGCCAGCGGGTCGGGAGGGACCGGGGAGCTGTTTTTT.

CDR3 protein: CSVANLRGNTEAFF. CDR3 nucleotide sequence: TGCAGCGTCGCAAATTTAAGGGGGAACACTGAAGCTTTCTTT. The chain employs TRBV29-1 and TRBJ1-1, with D possibly matching TRBD1 (5 bases). The V and J ends lost 6 bases and 1 base respectively, with 15 bases between them. Germline V gene data show CDR1 as SQVTM and CDR2 as ANQGSEA. This CDR3 has 14 amino acids.

This clone appeared many times. The chain combines TRBV6-5 with TRBJ1-1, with 8 bases identical to TRBD1. The trim removed 6 bases at V and 8 bases at J, leaving 2 bases unmatched. The germline V gene encodes CDR1 MNHEY and CDR2 SVGAGI. The CDR3 spans 11 residues. The CDR3 coding sequence is TGTGCCAGCAGGAGGACAGGGGAAGCTTTCTTT. This sequence encodes CASRRTGEAFF.

The chain uses TRBV3-1 (or the pseudogene TRBV3-2) and TRBJ1-2, with no clear D. This CDR3 spans 14 amino acids. Trimming removed 3 bases at V and 6 bases at J, with 14 bases between. The germline gives CDR1 LGHDT, CDR2 YNNKEL (reference sequence). As DNA, the CDR3 is TGTGCCAGCAGCCACCTAAATCCCCCCGATGGCTACACCTTC. Amino acid sequence: CASSHLNPPDGYTF.

The chain links TRBV18 to TRBJ2-7; tentative D call: TRBD1 (6 bases). From germline, CDR1 is KGHSH and CDR2 LQKENI. V was shortened by 8 bases and J by 0 bases, with 14 bases between the two germline ends. This CDR3 region has 14 residues. The CDR3 region has the DNA TGTGCCAGCCGAGGGACACGAAGCTCCTACGAGCAGTACTTC. The encoded protein is CASRGTRSSYEQYF.

This clone was counted between two and nine times. This rearrangement joins TRBV2 to TRBJ2-5; TRBD1 might be the D (6 bases). The CDR3 consists of 14 residues. Trimming left V 6 bases short and J 0 bases short, with 11 bases between. Germline lookup yields CDR1 SNHLY and CDR2 FYNNEI. Here the CDR3 reads CASSQNRDQETQYF. CDR3 nucleotide sequence: TGTGCCAGCAGCCAAAACAGGGACCAAGAGACCCAGTACTTC.

This clone was detected only once. The chain's CDR3 is CASKNRQGANTEAFF. The CDR3 DNA reads TGTGCCAGCAAGAACAGACAGGGGGCGAACACTGAAGCTTTCTTT. This chain joins TRBV11-2 and TRBJ1-1; TRBD1 aligns across 10 bases. CDR3 length: 15 residues. V gave up 7 bases and J gave up 1 base; unmatched junction bases: 6. Germline assignment: CDR1 SGHAT and CDR2 FQNNGV.